A single sample is the source of the 8 T cell receptor beta chains below, sequenced in a study of T cells in Graves' hyperthyroidism and ophthalmopathy. Amplification targeted TCR beta CDR3 regions from RNA transcripts. With the HTBI primer set, the TCR CDR3 went through a first round of RT-PCR. TCRdb called the multiplex PCR reads again in MiXCR, with one record for every CDR3 protein. The table shows tens of thousands of distinct CDR3 sequences, with about 50% occurring only once. Sequencing was done on a sample of blood. These receptor sequences come from a woman in her fifties or sixties with Graves' hyperthyroidism that later progressed to Graves' ophthalmopathy.

The rearrangement joins TRBV7-2 to TRBJ2-7; TRBD2 matches 15 bases. Trimming removed 6 bases from V and 4 bases from J; junction bases left unmatched: 10. The CDR3 spans 17 residues. Germline V gene sequence: CDR1 SGHTA, CDR2 FQGNSA. Here the CDR3 DNA reads TGTGCCAGCAGATTGATGGGACTAGCGGGAGGCCTATACGAGCAGTACTTC. Its translation: CASRLMGLAGGLYEQYF.

J is TRBJ2-6 and V is TRBV20-1, with no clear D. Trimming stripped 1 base from V and 4 bases from J, with 14 bases between. CDR3 length equals 16 residues. CDR1 is DFQATT, CDR2 SNEGSKA, per germline (reference sequence). CDR3: CSARVGVNTGANVLTF. CDR3 nucleotide sequence: TGCAGTGCTAGAGTTGGGGTGAACACCGGGGCCAACGTCCTGACTTTC.

By sample fraction, this clonotype is medium-sized (0.01 to 0.1%). An end of the junction does not agree with germline; a read error may underlie this. The chain uses TRBV7-7 and TRBJ2-2; no definite D call. The CDR3 length is 13 residues. Germline V CDR1 and CDR2: SSHAT, FNYEAQ (reference sequence). Here the CDR3 reads CASSLRETGELFF. CDR3 DNA: TGTGCTAGCAGCCTAAGGGAAACCGGGGAGCTGTTTTTT. Filled out from reference TRBV7-7 and TRBJ2-2, the complete variable domain reads GAGVSQSPRYKVTKRGQDVTLRCDPISSHATLYWYQQALGQGPEFLTYFNYEAQPDKSGLPSDRFSAERPEGSISTLTIQRTEQRDSAMYRCASSLRETGELFFGEGSRLTVL.

This clonotype was counted at least ten times. This chain connects TRBV7-8 to TRBJ2-3; 13 positions agree with TRBD2. The V and J ends lost 2 bases and 5 bases, in that order; junction bases with no gene match: 4. The CDR3 spans 16 residues. Germline V gene data show CDR1 as SGHVS and CDR2 as FQNEAQ. In nucleotides, the CDR3 is TGTGCCAGCAGCTTAACTAGCGGGAGGGTTATAGATACGCAGTATTTT. This codes for CASSLTSGRVIDTQYF.

At least ten counts were recorded for this clonotype. The V and J genes are TRBV14 and TRBJ2-2; D ambiguous. V was clipped by 2 bases and J by 1 base, with 8 bases between them. Per the germline V gene, CDR1 is SGHDN and CDR2 is FVKESK. The CDR3 contains 15 residues. The CDR3 nucleotides are TGTGCCAGCAGCCAATGGAACAGGAACACCGGGGAGCTGTTTTTT. Translation: CASSQWNRNTGELFF. The full variable domain, completed using reference TRBV14 and TRBJ2-2, is EAGVTQFPSHSVIEKGQTVTLRCDPISGHDNLYWYRRVMGKEIKFLLHFVKESKQDESGMPNNRFLAERTGGTYSTLKVQPAELEDSGVYFCASSQWNRNTGELFFGEGSRLTVL.

This clonotype was picked up many times. The V gene is TRBV4-1, the J gene TRBJ2-1; D gene unclear. CDR1 is MGHRA and CDR2 is YSYEKL in the germline V gene. The CDR3 is 17 residues long. Deletions cut 1 base from V and 10 bases from J, with 23 bases between. The CDR3 DNA reads TGCGCCAGCAGCCAAGCTTTTGGTGGGTCCCCGAGAACGGAGCAGTTCTTC. Its translation: CASSQAFGGSPRTEQFF.

The table lists this clonotype with many counts. The chain joins TRBV2 to TRBJ1-5; no definite D call. This CDR3 contains 15 residues. Germline values: CDR1 SNHLY, CDR2 FYNNEI. V dropped 2 bases and J dropped 3 bases, with 11 bases sitting between them. The DNA for the CDR3 is TGTGCCAGCAGTGAATTAGGGCCCGCCAATCAGCCCCAGCATTTT. It codes for CASSELGPANQPQHF.

CDR3 protein: CATSREERGADSPLHF. The CDR3, as DNA: TGTGCCACCAGCAGGGAGGAGAGAGGCGCAGACTCACCCCTCCACTTT. The rearrangement links TRBV15 to TRBJ1-6; D call uncertain. Germline values: CDR1 LNHNV, CDR2 YYDKDF (reference sequence). The CDR3 is made up of 16 amino acids. V was shortened by 3 bases and J by 10 bases, with 19 bases between the two germline ends. Complete variable domain (other parts from reference TRBV15 and TRBJ1-6): DAMVIQNPRYQVTQFGKPVTLSCSQTLNHNVMYWYQQKSSQAPKLLFHYYDKDFNNEADTPDNFQSRRPNTSFCFLDIRSPGLGDTAMYLCATSREERGADSPLHFGNGTRLTVT.